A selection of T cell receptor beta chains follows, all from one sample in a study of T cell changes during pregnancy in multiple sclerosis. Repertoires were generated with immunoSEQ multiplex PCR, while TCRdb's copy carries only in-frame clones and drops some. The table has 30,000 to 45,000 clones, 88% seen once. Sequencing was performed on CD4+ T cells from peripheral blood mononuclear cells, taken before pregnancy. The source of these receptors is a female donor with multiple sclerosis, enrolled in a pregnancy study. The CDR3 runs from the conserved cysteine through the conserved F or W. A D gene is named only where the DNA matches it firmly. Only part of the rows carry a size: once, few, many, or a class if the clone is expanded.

CASRGTSVSNEQFF	TGTGCCAGCCGCGGGACTAGCGTCTCAAATGAGCAGTTCTTC	.	TRBV28	TRBD2	TRBJ2-1
CASSYSRDGYTF	TGCGCCAGCAGCTACTCCAGGGATGGCTACACCTTC	.	TRBV5-1	.	TRBJ1-2
CASSGQAVGYGYTF	TGTGCCAGTAGCGGACAGGCAGTGGGCTATGGCTACACCTTC	once	TRBV19	TRBD1	TRBJ1-2
CAMTPDGDRVSDTQYF	TGTGCCATGACTCCCGATGGGGACAGGGTATCAGATACGCAGTATTTT	once	TRBV30	TRBD1	TRBJ2-3
CAWEGLAGNTGELFF	TGTGCCTGGGAAGGACTAGCGGGAAACACCGGGGAGCTGTTTTTT	.	TRBV30	TRBD2	TRBJ2-2
CASSLGALNTEAFF	TGTGCCAGTAGTTTAGGAGCACTGAACACTGAAGCTTTCTTT	.	TRBV19	.	TRBJ1-1
CASHTPAGTSIKNYGYTF	TGTGCCAGCCATACCCCAGCCGGGACATCTATTAAGAACTATGGCTACACCTTC	.	TRBV7-9	.	TRBJ1-2
CASNRELNTGELFF	TGTGCCAGCAACAGGGAGTTAAACACCGGGGAGCTGTTTTTT	.	TRBV7-2	.	TRBJ2-2
CASSQDPLFLAGATPSYNEQFF	TGCGCCAGCAGCCAAGACCCGTTATTTCTAGCGGGAGCGACGCCCTCCTACAATGAGCAGTTCTTC	once	TRBV4-3	TRBD2	TRBJ2-1
CASSRWTSGVTTDTQYF	TGTGCCAGCAGCCGATGGACTAGCGGGGTTACCACAGATACGCAGTATTTT	.	TRBV5-4	TRBD2	TRBJ2-3
CASSYSAGDYGYTF	TGTGCCAGCAGTTACTCGGCAGGCGACTATGGCTACACCTTC	.	TRBV6-5	.	TRBJ1-2
CASSSGTGGVGANVLTF	TGTGCCAGCAGTTCGGGGACAGGGGGCGTTGGGGCCAACGTCCTGACTTTC	.	TRBV28	TRBD1	TRBJ2-6
CASSPGWGETQYF	TGTGCCAGTAGTCCCGGGTGGGGCGAGACCCAGTACTTC	.	TRBV19	.	TRBJ2-5
CASSEDGLPGNEQFF	TGTGCCAGCTCAGAAGACGGCCTCCCGGGTAATGAGCAGTTCTTC	once	TRBV18	.	TRBJ2-1
CASSGGRGHEQFF	TGTGCCAGCAGTGGCGGGAGGGGGCATGAGCAGTTCTTC	.	TRBV2	TRBD2	TRBJ2-1
CASSGGLAGHEQFF	TGCGCCAGCAGTGGGGGACTAGCAGGCCATGAGCAGTTCTTC	.	TRBV10-2	TRBD2	TRBJ2-1
CASSQQGGPDTQYF	TGTGCCAGCAGCCAACAGGGGGGGCCTGATACGCAGTATTTT	.	TRBV7-3	.	TRBJ2-3
CASSLSGHDGTEAFF	TGTGCCAGCAGCTTAAGTGGGCACGACGGCACTGAAGCTTTCTTT	.	TRBV7-8	.	TRBJ1-1
CASSESRLAGPRSYEQYF	TGCGCCAGCAGTGAGTCTAGACTAGCGGGGCCCCGCTCCTACGAGCAGTACTTC	.	TRBV10-2	TRBD2	TRBJ2-7
CASSLRGAYEQYF	TGTGCCAGCAGCCTCCGGGGGGCATACGAGCAGTACTTC	.	TRBV11-2	.	TRBJ2-7
CASSEQNTGELFF	TGTGCCAGCAGTGAACAGAACACCGGGGAGCTGTTTTTT	once	TRBV2	.	TRBJ2-2
CASSSTGRMGTEAFF	TGTGCCAGCAGTTCGACAGGTCGGATGGGGACTGAAGCTTTCTTT	.	TRBV27	.	TRBJ1-1
CASSLDPSGGGFEQFF	TGCGCCAGCAGCTTAGACCCTAGCGGGGGGGGTTTTGAGCAGTTCTTC	.	TRBV5-1	TRBD2	TRBJ2-1
CASSSTSGNSYEQYF	TGTGCCAGCAGCTCGACTAGCGGAAACTCCTACGAGCAGTACTTC	once	TRBV7-2	TRBD2	TRBJ2-7
CASSLDDSYGYTF	TGCGCCAGCAGCTTGGATGACAGCTATGGCTACACCTTC	.	TRBV5-1	.	TRBJ1-2
CASSIYYRVTEAFF	TGTGCCAGTAGTATTTATTACAGGGTGACTGAAGCTTTCTTT	.	TRBV19	.	TRBJ1-1
CASSLGRGGGYSGNTIYF	TGTGCCAGCAGCTTAGGCAGGGGAGGGGGTTACTCTGGAAACACCATATATTTT	.	TRBV7-9	.	TRBJ1-3
CASSLYPGREQYF	TGTGCCAGCAGCTTATATCCAGGGCGCGAGCAGTACTTC	.	TRBV7-9	.	TRBJ2-7
CASSEGTGDFRGYTF	TGCGCCAGCAGTGAGGGGACAGGCGACTTCAGGGGCTACACCTTC	.	TRBV10-1	TRBD1	TRBJ1-2
CAISKDRDSNQPQHF	TGTGCCATCAGTAAGGACAGGGATAGCAATCAGCCCCAGCATTTT	.	TRBV10-3	TRBD1	TRBJ1-5
CAISVRDLPQGAEAFF	TGTGCCATCAGTGTCCGGGACCTACCTCAGGGGGCTGAAGCTTTCTTT	.	TRBV10-3	TRBD1	TRBJ1-1
CASKGTGVGNTIYF	TGTGCCAGCAAAGGGACAGGGGTCGGAAACACCATATATTTT	.	TRBV27	TRBD1	TRBJ1-3
CAISARDSFNQPQHF	TGTGCCATCAGCGCTCGGGACAGCTTCAATCAGCCCCAGCATTTT	.	TRBV10-3	TRBD1	TRBJ1-5
CAIRGTSGRNNEQFF	TGTGCCATCAGAGGGACTAGCGGGAGGAACAATGAGCAGTTCTTC	.	TRBV10-3	TRBD2	TRBJ2-1
CASSPGGFTYEQYF	TGTGCCAGCAGCCCAGGGGGATTTACCTACGAGCAGTACTTC	.	TRBV6-1	TRBD1	TRBJ2-7
CASRTSGSQETQYF	TGTGCCAGCAGGACTAGCGGGAGCCAAGAGACCCAGTACTTC	.	TRBV6-6	TRBD2	TRBJ2-5
CASLTSGRGGEQFF	TGTGCCAGCCTTACTAGCGGGCGAGGGGGTGAGCAGTTCTTC	.	TRBV28	TRBD2	TRBJ2-1
CASSITPNQPQHF	TGTGCCAGTAGTATAACACCAAATCAGCCCCAGCATTTT	.	TRBV19	.	TRBJ1-5
CASSEGDRAWNGYTF	TGCGCCAGCAGCGAGGGGGACAGGGCTTGGAATGGCTACACCTTC	few	TRBV5-1	TRBD1	TRBJ1-2
CASGARGSGELFF	TGTGCCAGCGGGGCCAGGGGCTCCGGGGAGCTGTTTTTT	many	TRBV7-3	.	TRBJ2-2
CATSQQREGFEQFF	TGTGCCACCAGTCAACAGCGGGAGGGTTTTGAGCAGTTCTTC	.	TRBV7-2	TRBD2	TRBJ2-1
CASSYLTGGADYGYTF	TGTGCCAGCAGTTACCTGACAGGGGGCGCGGACTATGGCTACACCTTC	.	TRBV6-5	TRBD1	TRBJ1-2
CASSLEVTSWHEQFF	TGTGCCAGCAGCTTAGAAGTTACTAGCTGGCATGAGCAGTTCTTC	once	TRBV7-2	.	TRBJ2-1
CASSTGTSGYNEQFF	TGTGCCAGCAGCACGGGGACTAGCGGCTACAATGAGCAGTTCTTC	.	TRBV5-4	TRBD2	TRBJ2-1
CASSSGGTASTNEKLFF	TGCGCCAGCAGTTCTGGCGGGACTGCCTCAACTAATGAAAAACTGTTTTTT	.	TRBV5-1	.	TRBJ1-4
CASRSQGNTEAFF	TGTGCCAGCAGGAGTCAGGGGAACACTGAAGCTTTCTTT	medium-sized	TRBV6-6	.	TRBJ1-1
CASIPEGQGFREQYF	TGTGCCAGCATCCCGGAGGGACAGGGATTTCGGGAGCAGTACTTC	.	TRBV28	TRBD1	TRBJ2-7
CASSGEVLAGGGSKNIQYF	TGTGCCAGCAGTGGAGAGGTACTAGCGGGAGGAGGGAGCAAAAACATTCAGTACTTC	.	TRBV6-1	TRBD2	TRBJ2-4
CASSPRGDSGNTIYF	TGCGCCAGCAGCCCTCGGGGAGACTCTGGAAACACCATATATTTT	.	TRBV4-1	.	TRBJ1-3